Presented here are 29 T cell receptor beta chains from one specimen sequenced in a study of blood T cell repertoires in COVID-19 (dated by TCRdb to 2020 to 2022). Libraries came from the immunoSEQ multiplex PCR assay. TCRdb provides this immuneACCESS table in a form limited to in-frame rearrangements. Some clones are lacking; in checked studies, under half of them reflect an unresolved V gene, and why the rest are absent is not known. The sample table shows over 120,000 clones, and approximately 80% are seen once. The biggest ten clones account for approximately 4.5% of the sample. The sequenced material came from peripheral blood. The receptors derive from a woman of 80 years or more with active or convalescent COVID-19.

V is TRBV7-2 and J is TRBJ1-5, with 8 nucleotides matching TRBD1. Per the germline V gene, CDR1 is SGHTA and CDR2 is FQGNSA. The V and J ends lost 4 bases and 0 bases, in that order; junction bases with no gene match: 2. This CDR3 region has 15 residues. CDR3 region: CASSSGQVSNQPQHF. The DNA of the CDR3 is TGTGCCAGCAGCTCGGGACAGGTTAGCAATCAGCCCCAGCATTTT.

The rearrangement uses TRBV24-1 and TRBJ2-3; tentatively, D is TRBD2 (6 bases). This CDR3 contains 13 residues. The V gene's germline CDR1 is KGHDR and CDR2 SFDVKD. V was trimmed by 5 bases and J by 2 bases, leaving 7 bases between them. The CDR3 region is CATSVGLTDTQYF. The CDR3 nucleotides read TGTGCCACCAGTGTGGGACTCACAGATACGCAGTATTTT.

CDR3 sequence reads: CASSLGAGAYEQYF. DNA of the CDR3: TGCGCCAGCAGCCTGGGAGCGGGGGCCTACGAGCAGTACTTC. The chain couples TRBV4-3 to TRBJ2-7; 8 bases fit TRBD2. The germline V gene encodes CDR1 LGHNA and CDR2 YSLEER. The CDR3 has 14 amino acids. V shed 4 bases and J 2 bases; nucleotides not matched to a gene: 4.

V gene TRBV6-5 combines with J gene TRBJ2-7; 8 bases map to TRBD1. CDR3 size: 13 residues. The germline V gene has CDR1 MNHEY and CDR2 SVGAGI. With 5 bases clipped from V and 6 bases from J, the junction kept 6 bases outside the gene matches. The CDR3 reads CASSRGQGGEQYF. As DNA, the CDR3 is TGTGCCAGCAGTCGAGGACAGGGAGGCGAGCAGTACTTC.

This chain joins TRBV19 and TRBJ1-2, with 8 bases lining up with TRBD1. Germline V CDR1 and CDR2: LNHDA, SQIVND (reference sequence). CDR3 length: 15 residues. J was trimmed by 3 bases and V by 7 bases; bases with no gene match: 10. The CDR3 is CASTAKDRAHYGYTF. For the CDR3, the DNA is TGTGCCAGTACCGCGAAGGACAGGGCCCACTATGGCTACACCTTC.

A single count supports this clone. The chain has TRBV27 and TRBJ1-4, with D unresolved. Germline values: CDR1 MNHEY, CDR2 SMNVEV (reference sequence). There are 14 residues in the CDR3. V was trimmed by 5 bases and J by 5 bases, leaving 12 bases between them. CDR3 amino acids: CASSPRVQNEKLFF. CDR3 coding DNA: TGTGCCAGCAGTCCCCGGGTCCAAAATGAAAAACTGTTTTTT.

This chain links TRBV9 with TRBJ1-6, with a possible D match to TRBD1 (6 bases). Trimming pared 3 bases from V and 7 bases from J, leaving 14 bases between. The CDR3 length is 15 residues. Per germline, CDR1 SGDLS and CDR2 YYNGEE. The CDR3 loop is CASSAQGMGNSPLHF. Written as DNA, the CDR3 is TGTGCCAGCAGCGCCCAGGGGATGGGGAATTCACCCCTCCACTTT.

This rearrangement joins TRBV7-8 to TRBJ1-5; 7 bases agree with TRBD1. CDR1 and CDR2 from the germline V gene are SGHVS and FQNEAQ. This CDR3 has 14 amino acids. V gave up 4 bases and J gave up 3 bases; unmatched junction bases: 3. The CDR3 DNA reads TGTGCCAGCAGCTGGGACAGAATCAATCAGCCCCAGCATTTT. Its protein product is CASSWDRINQPQHF.

The chain carries TRBV3-1 (or the pseudogene TRBV3-2) and TRBJ1-2; D perhaps matches TRBD1 (6 bases). The length of the CDR3 is 14 residues. The V gene lost 0 bases and the J gene lost 8 bases, with 13 bases spanning the gap. Germline V lookup: CDR1 LGHDT, CDR2 YNNKEL (reference sequence). This CDR3 is CASSQDRQVEGYTF. CDR3 sequence (DNA): TGTGCCAGCAGCCAAGACAGACAGGTCGAAGGCTACACCTTC.

This clone has more than one count but fewer than ten. The CDR3 nucleotides are TGTGCCTGGACGGAGACCAACTATGGCTACACCTTC. Encoded protein: CAWTETNYGYTF. The chain is built from TRBV30 and TRBJ1-2; D is unresolved. The CDR3 runs to 12 residues. Trimming shortened V by 4 bases and J by 2 bases, and 8 bases separated the two germline ends. Looked up from germline, CDR1 is GTSNPN and CDR2 is SVGIG (reference sequence).

This chain connects TRBV6-4 to TRBJ2-2, with D possibly being TRBD2 (5 bases). From germline, CDR1 is MRHNA and CDR2 SNTAGT. This CDR3 is 14 amino acids long. V dropped 2 bases and J dropped 4 bases, with 8 bases sitting between them. As DNA, the CDR3 is TGTGCCAGCAGTGACGAACTAGGCACCGGGGAGCTGTTTTTT. Residues: CASSDELGTGELFF.

This clone was observed a few times. The rearrangement joins TRBV3-1 (or the pseudogene TRBV3-2) to TRBJ1-1, with TRBD1 as a possible D gene (6 bases). V was cut by 4 bases and J by 4 bases, with 13 bases left in between. Germline values: CDR1 LGHDT, CDR2 YNNKEL (reference sequence). CDR3 length: 14 residues. CDR3 protein: CASSLKLGATEAFF. The CDR3 coding sequence is TGTGCCAGCAGCCTCAAACTGGGGGCCACTGAAGCTTTCTTT.

There are a few counts of this clone. This rearrangement joins TRBV30 to TRBJ1-4; 9 nucleotides agree with TRBD1. V lost 3 bases to trimming and J lost 8 bases; unmatched junction nucleotides: 10. The CDR3 spans 15 residues. Germline V CDR1 and CDR2: GTSNPN, SVGIG (reference sequence). Written as DNA, the CDR3 is TGTGCCTGGAGCCCGCCGGGACAGGGAAGAGAAAAACTGTTTTTT. This sequence encodes CAWSPPGQGREKLFF.

The sample holds a few counts of this clone. V usage is TRBV5-6 and J usage is TRBJ1-2; D is perhaps TRBD1 (5 bases). There are 13 residues in the CDR3. Germline V gene data show CDR1 as SGHDT and CDR2 as YYEEEE. The ends were cut back, 3 bases at V and 1 base at J, with 7 bases in the middle. As DNA, the CDR3 is TGTGCCAGCAGCTCGACAGTTAACTATGGCTACACCTTC. Translation: CASSSTVNYGYTF.

The chain joins TRBV9 to TRBJ1-1; possible D gene TRBD1, 5 bases. CDR1 is SGDLS and CDR2 is YYNGEE in the germline V gene. Trimming shortened V by 5 bases and J by 6 bases, and 17 bases separated the two germline ends. The CDR3 runs to 14 residues. This CDR3 is CASRGTAVSSEAFF. CDR3 DNA sequence: TGTGCCAGCAGGGGGACTGCGGTTTCATCTGAAGCTTTCTTT.

The gene calls are TRBV28 and TRBJ1-2; 8 nucleotides align to TRBD1. The V segment lost 4 bases and the J segment 3 bases; nucleotides outside the gene matches: 13. This CDR3 has 17 residues. Germline lookup yields CDR1 MDHEN and CDR2 SYDVKM. The CDR3 loop is CASSSFGQGAIDYGYTF. The CDR3 DNA reads TGTGCCAGCAGTTCATTCGGCCAGGGGGCCATAGACTATGGCTACACCTTC.

V is TRBV4-2 and J is TRBJ1-2; D perhaps matches TRBD1 (5 bases). Trimming removed 0 bases at V and 8 bases at J, with 16 bases between. CDR3 length: 15 amino acids. Germline V gene lookup returns CDR1 LGHNA and CDR2 YNFKEQ. CDR3 in DNA: TGTGCCAGCAGCCAAGATCTTAGGGGCTCCGGCGGCTACACCTTC. The encoded protein is CASSQDLRGSGGYTF.

The genes are TRBV4-3 and TRBJ1-4, with a tentative D call TRBD1 (6 bases). CDR3 length: 15 residues. The germline gives CDR1 LGHNA, CDR2 YSLEER. V was trimmed by 5 bases and J by 7 bases, leaving 17 bases between them. CDR3 sequence (DNA): TGCGCCAGCAGCGCACGATTTAGGGGGTTTGAAAAACTGTTTTTT. It yields the protein CASSARFRGFEKLFF.

The sample holds a few counts of this clone. The chain employs TRBV19 and TRBJ2-1, with 8 bases matching TRBD1. Germline trimming cut 6 bases from V and 4 bases from J; bases unmatched to any gene: 8. The V gene's germline CDR1 is LNHDA and CDR2 SQIVND (reference sequence). The CDR3 loop spans 15 amino acids. This chain's CDR3 is CASRSPGQGYNEQFF. The CDR3 DNA reads TGTGCCAGTAGGTCCCCCGGACAGGGATACAATGAGCAGTTCTTC. The variable domain in full, completed from reference TRBV19 and TRBJ2-1, reads DGGITQSPKYLFRKEGQNVTLSCEQNLNHDAMYWYRQDPGQGLRLIYYSQIVNDFQKGDIAEGYSVSREKKESFPLTVTSAQKNPTAFYLCASRSPGQGYNEQFFGPGTRLTVL.

V and J are TRBV2 and TRBJ2-1; tentative D call: TRBD2 (6 bases). Germline-derived CDR1 and CDR2 are SNHLY and FYNNEI. Trimming removed 6 bases at V and 10 bases at J, with 16 bases between. The CDR3 extends over 13 amino acids. The CDR3 DNA is TGTGCCAGCAGGACTTCCCCGGGGGAGGAGCAGTTCTTC. It codes for CASRTSPGEEQFF.

This chain uses TRBV7-6 with TRBJ2-7, with D possibly matching TRBD2 (6 bases). Germline V gene lookup returns CDR1 SGHVS and CDR2 FNYEAQ. The CDR3 has 14 residues. Trimming took 5 bases from V and 1 from J, leaving 12 bases between them. CDR3 sequence (DNA): TGTGCCAGCAGCCCGAGACGGGGGTCCTACGAGCAGTACTTC. Translating it yields CASSPRRGSYEQYF.

This rearrangement joins TRBV7-3 to TRBJ1-2; no clear D gene. Germline CDR1 is SGHTA and CDR2 is FQGTGA. The CDR3 is made up of 14 amino acids. V was trimmed by 1 base and J by 2 bases, leaving 8 bases between them. The CDR3 DNA is TGTGCCAGCAGCTTAAGCGCAGGCAACTATGGCTACACCTTC. Amino acids: CASSLSAGNYGYTF.

The gene calls are TRBV5-1 and TRBJ2-3; 8 nucleotides match TRBD2. The germline V gene has CDR1 SGHRS and CDR2 YFSETQ. With 3 bases clipped from V and 0 bases from J, the junction kept 3 bases outside the gene matches. The CDR3 has 15 residues. Written as DNA, the CDR3 is TGCGCCAGCAGCTACGGGGGGGCTAGCACAGATACGCAGTATTTT. It codes for CASSYGGASTDTQYF.

V usage is TRBV9 and J usage is TRBJ1-6, with D perhaps TRBD1 (6 bases). From germline, CDR1 is SGDLS and CDR2 YYNGEE. The CDR3 length is 15 residues. Deletions cut 0 bases from V and 10 bases from J, with 14 bases between. The CDR3 DNA reads TGTGCCAGCAGCGTAGGGTCAGGGGAGAACTCACCCCTCCACTTT. This sequence encodes CASSVGSGENSPLHF.

This rearrangement joins TRBV19 to TRBJ2-2, with D unresolved. Trimming pared 5 bases from V and 4 bases from J, leaving 8 bases between. Looked up from germline, CDR1 is LNHDA and CDR2 is SQIVND (reference sequence). This CDR3 has 13 amino acids. CDR3 region: CASSRVGTGELFF. For the CDR3, the DNA is TGTGCCAGTAGTCGGGTAGGCACCGGGGAGCTGTTTTTT. Full variable domain (remainder filled in from reference TRBV19 and TRBJ2-2): DGGITQSPKYLFRKEGQNVTLSCEQNLNHDAMYWYRQDPGQGLRLIYYSQIVNDFQKGDIAEGYSVSREKKESFPLTVTSAQKNPTAFYLCASSRVGTGELFFGEGSRLTVL.

The chain joins TRBV7-8 to TRBJ1-1, with TRBD1 identical over 7 bases. There are 13 residues in the CDR3. Germline V gene lookup returns CDR1 SGHVS and CDR2 FQNEAQ. Unmatched junction bases numbered 6, after V lost 4 bases and J lost 7 bases. The CDR3 coding sequence is TGTGCCAGCAGCTCAGACAGGGAGATTGAAGCTTTCTTT. Translated: CASSSDREIEAFF.

This chain joins TRBV19 and TRBJ2-2; perhaps TRBD1 as D (5 bases). The CDR3 runs 14 residues. V shed 10 bases and J shed 7 bases, with 19 bases lying between them. CDR1 LNHDA and CDR2 SQIVND come from the germline V gene (reference sequence). CDR3 sequence: CAIMGREKGGELFF. DNA for the CDR3: TGTGCCATTATGGGCAGGGAAAAGGGCGGGGAGCTGTTTTTT.

The CDR3 DNA reads as TGTGCCAGCAGCCAAGCCAGGGGGCAAGCCGGGGAGCTGTTTTTT. Translated, it gives CASSQARGQAGELFF. The chain has TRBV3-1 (or the pseudogene TRBV3-2) and TRBJ2-2; 8 positions match TRBD1. The CDR3 runs to 15 residues. In germline, CDR1 is LGHDT, CDR2 YNNKEL (reference sequence). Trimming removed 1 base from V and 6 bases from J; junction bases left unmatched: 4.

The chain is built from TRBV3-1 (or the pseudogene TRBV3-2) and TRBJ2-1; 14 bases are a match to TRBD2. Trimming took 8 bases from V and 9 from J; bases not matched to a gene: 9. CDR1 and CDR2 (germline): LGHDT, YNNKEL (reference sequence). This CDR3 has 15 amino acids. The CDR3 here is CASYQTSGGAGEQFF. CDR3 bases: TGTGCCAGCTACCAGACTAGCGGGGGGGCCGGTGAGCAGTTCTTC.